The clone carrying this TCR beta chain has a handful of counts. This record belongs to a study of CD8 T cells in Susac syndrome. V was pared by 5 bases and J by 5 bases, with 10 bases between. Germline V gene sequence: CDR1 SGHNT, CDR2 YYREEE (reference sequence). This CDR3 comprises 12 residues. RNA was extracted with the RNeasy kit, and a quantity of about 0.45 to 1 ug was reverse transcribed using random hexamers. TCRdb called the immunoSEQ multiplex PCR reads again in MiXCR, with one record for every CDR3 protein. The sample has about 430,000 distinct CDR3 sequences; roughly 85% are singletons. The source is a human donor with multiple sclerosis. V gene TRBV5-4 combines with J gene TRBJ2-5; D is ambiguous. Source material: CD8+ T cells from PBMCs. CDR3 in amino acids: CASSKGSETQYF. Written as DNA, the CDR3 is TGTGCCAGCAGTAAGGGTTCGGAGACCCAGTACTTC.